Sequencing of this T cell receptor beta chain was carried out in a study of control samples from healthy donors and cancer patients. This table comes from immunoSEQ multiplex PCR, and its TCRdb copy is limited to in-frame clones, with some not included. The repertoire consists of approximately 90,000 clones, with approximately 86% occurring once and the leading ten covering around a fifth. CDR3 length equals 18 residues. Between the trimmed V and J ends, which lost 0 bases and 1 base, there was a span of 19 bases. Germline lookup yields CDR1 SGHRS and CDR2 YFSETQ. Material for sequencing was blood. The rearrangement links TRBV5-1 to TRBJ2-5; perhaps TRBD2 as D (5 bases). This clonotype was sampled from a man aged 30-40 years in good health. CDR3 nucleotides: TGCGCCAGCAGCTTGGTTGGACTTGAATGGAGATCCCAAGAGACCCAGTACTTC. Its translation is CASSLVGLEWRSQETQYF.